This T cell receptor beta chain was sequenced in a study of blood T cell repertoires in COVID-19. Study details: Samples representing acute and convalescent COVID-19 were sourced from the United States, Italy and Spain. PBMCs, B-cell-depleted T cells, or T cells were the source of the cDNA or gDNA that made up the material.

CDR3 length: 14 residues. With 1 base removed from V and 9 bases from J, the gap between germline ends came to 13 bases. The germline CDR1 and CDR2 sequences are SGHTA and FQGNSA. Per the original methods: Reference gene primers were amplified, and this amplification served to estimate nucleated cell counts. Libraries were prepared by immunoSEQ multiplex PCR; TCRdb keeps only in-frame clonotypes and omits some of them. That table furnishes V, J and clone size, whereas the DNA furnished D and trimming. The table shows some 190,000 clones, with approximately 90% occurring only once. Sequencing used peripheral blood. This clonotype was sampled from a woman in her thirties or forties who had recovered from COVID-19. The genes are TRBV7-2 and TRBJ2-1; a possible D gene is TRBD2 (7 bases). The CDR3 DNA reads as TGTGCCAGCAGCTTAGTAGGGGGGGAAGGTGAGCAGTTCTTC. Amino acid sequence: CASSLVGGEGEQFF. The entire variable domain, with the rest obtained from reference TRBV7-2 and TRBJ2-1, is as follows: GAGVSQSPSNKVTEKGKDVELRCDPISGHTALYWYRQSLGQGLEFLIYFQGNSAPDKSGLPSDRFSAERTGGSVSTLTIQRTQQEDSAVYLCASSLVGGEGEQFFGPGTRLTVL.